This T cell receptor beta chain is drawn from a study of T cells expressing NK-cell markers (dated by TCRdb to about 2020). Regarding the research as a whole: In sorted CD3+CD56+NKG2C+, CD3+CD56+NKG2C- and CD3+CD56-NKG2C+ T-cell subsets from several donors, TCR beta-chain repertoires were profiled. Seven of the eight sequenced donors were HCMV-seropositive and one was HCMV-seronegative. The eight sequenced donors were randomly selected healthy volunteers, three men and five women. The libraries were sequenced on Illumina HiSeq 2000/2500, MiSeq or NextSeq, producing 2 x 150 bp reads.

Overall results and qualifications from the work: Whether the expanded NKG2C-expressing T cell clones were specific for HCMV antigens remained unclear. In six donors, the dominant CD3+CD56+NKG2C+ clonotypes were among the top 10 CD8+ clonotypes and accounted for roughly 1.0-8% of CD8+ T cells. Those dominant clonotypes were again the most abundant among CD3+CD56-NKG2C+ cells in a handful of donors, at about 25-60.1%.

A remark on this clonotype: Its antigen remains unidentified.

This sample was sequenced with an Illumina HiSeq 2000. TCR beta cDNA libraries were prepared using 5'RACE template switching, which introduced a universal primer site and unique molecular identifiers. Synthesis of cDNA was primed from the TCR beta constant segment and was followed by two consecutive PCR amplification steps. The authors' analysis ran thus. MIGEC was used to demultiplex reads and group reads by UMI, and MiTCR was used to assemble and quantify clonotypes. To exclude erroneous sequences, any TCR cDNA sequence not supported by at least two reads was discarded. The tcR package was used for downstream repertoire analysis, and clonotypes were matched across fractions by CDR3 nucleotide sequence plus V segment. VDJmatch was used to annotate antigen specificity against VDJdb, with one amino acid substitution in CDR3 allowed. TCRdb reprocessed the raw reads; every CDR3 protein sequence is a single record, and DNA is not supplied. TCRdb assigned the V and J calls; the authors' analysis was not used. The sample table on file contains over 250,000 distinct CDR3 sequences. 3.5% to 5% of the sample is in the top ten clones.

HCMV-specific IgG was detected in serum with a commercial ELISA kit to determine HCMV serostatus. Peripheral blood mononuclear cells were isolated from blood by Ficoll density gradient centrifugation. Taken from the germline V gene (reference sequence), the CDR1 and CDR2 loops are LGHDT and YNNKEL. Counted from cysteine to phenylalanine, this CDR3 has 15 amino acids. Only the protein is available. The origin of this receptor is a woman aged 18 to 75 in good health. Sequencing was done on a sample of blood T cells: a sorted CD56 or NKG2C T cell subset, CD4+ or CD8+ T cells, or bulk PBMC T cells (not recorded which). This chain is built from TRBV3-1 and TRBJ2-5; TCRdb proposes TRBD1, but this gene call is untestable without DNA. The CDR3 region has the sequence CASITSRDRVETQYF.